These T cell receptor beta chains were read from a single sample in a study of blood T cell repertoires in COVID-19. Sequenced by immunoSEQ multiplex PCR; TCRdb stores in-frame clones only, minus some. The sample shows about 220,000 clones, 90% of them seen only once. Material for sequencing was PBMCs or T cells enriched from blood (not recorded which). All receptors come from a young man who had been exposed to COVID-19. Both conserved end residues are part of each CDR3. The order of the fields is D gene, V gene, J gene, clone size, CDR3 DNA, CDR3 protein. D genes are given only for firm matches. Expanded clones get a size class; other rows say once, few or many, or leave the size out.

TRBD2	TRBV18	TRBJ2-1	NA	TGTGCCAGCTCACCCACGCGGGGGTCAGGGCCCCGCAATGAGCAGTTCTTC	CASSPTRGSGPRNEQFF
NA	TRBV5-4	TRBJ2-7	NA	TGTGCCAGCACCCCCGCGGACACGGTCACCTACGAGCAGTACTTC	CASTPADTVTYEQYF
NA	TRBV19	TRBJ1-5	NA	TGTGCCAGTAGTACTTTATCCTCCAATCAGCCCCAGCATTTT	CASSTLSSNQPQHF
TRBD2	TRBV4-2	TRBJ2-3	NA	TGTGCCAGCAGCCGCACAGCTAGCGGGGGGGCGGGTACAGATACGCAGTATTTT	CASSRTASGGAGTDTQYF
NA	TRBV4-2	TRBJ2-7	NA	TGTGCCAGCAGCCAAGACCTCGACAGGTACGAGCAGTACTTC	CASSQDLDRYEQYF
TRBD1	TRBV7-2	TRBJ2-7	NA	TGTGCCAGCAGCCCGGGACAGGGACGAGCCTACGAGCAGTACTTC	CASSPGQGRAYEQYF
NA	TRBV6-4	TRBJ1-3	NA	TGTGCCAGCAGTGACTCTCGTCAGATAAGCTCTGGAAACACCATATATTTT	CASSDSRQISSGNTIYF
NA	TRBV7-6	TRBJ1-4	NA	TGTGCCAGCAGCACCTCTGGAGGGCTTACTAATGAAAAACTGTTTTTT	CASSTSGGLTNEKLFF
NA	TRBV7-6	TRBJ2-7	NA	TGTGCCAGCAGCTACTCGGGTGTTCGGTCGGGAGAGCAGTACTTC	CASSYSGVRSGEQYF
NA	TRBV5-6	TRBJ2-1	NA	TGTGCCAGCACCCTGCGTGCGAATGAGCAGTTCTTC	CASTLRANEQFF
TRBD1	TRBV5-4	TRBJ1-2	NA	TGTGCCAGCAGCCAAATACACAGGGGTGGCTACACCTTC	CASSQIHRGGYTF
NA	TRBV10-3	TRBJ1-1	NA	TGTGCCATCAGTCTTCAGGGGACAATGAACACTGAAGCTTTCTTT	CAISLQGTMNTEAFF
NA	TRBV15	TRBJ2-7	NA	TGTGCCACCAGCAGAGATTCAGGGGAAGAGCAGTACTTC	CATSRDSGEEQYF
NA	TRBV7-2	TRBJ2-3	many	TGTGCCAGCAGCGCGACATGGTGGCGGGCAGAGGCAGATACGCAGTATTTT	CASSATWWRAEADTQYF
TRBD1	TRBV25-1	TRBJ2-7	NA	TGTGCCAGCAGTGAATATAGGCGGGACAGGGTGTCCCACGAGCAGTACTTC	CASSEYRRDRVSHEQYF
TRBD1	TRBV18	TRBJ1-1	NA	TGTGCCAGCTCCCCAGGGGGCAACACTGAAGCTTTCTTT	CASSPGGNTEAFF
NA	TRBV29-1	TRBJ1-1	once	TGCAGCGTTGTCCACAGGGTTGTCGGTCTCACTGAAGCTTTCTTT	CSVVHRVVGLTEAFF
TRBD2	TRBV5-4	TRBJ2-5	NA	TGTGCCAGCAGCATGGGACTAGCGGGGGGCAATCTTGAAGAGACCCAGTACTTC	CASSMGLAGGNLEETQYF
TRBD2	TRBV5-1	TRBJ2-2	NA	TGCGCCAGCTGCCTGAACCTCAATAGCGGGGGGGCGCCGAACACCGGGGAGCTGTTTTTT	CASCLNLNSGGAPNTGELFF
TRBD2	TRBV18	TRBJ2-7	NA	TGTGCCAGCTCACCACCGGGTAGCGGGAGCTACGAGCAGTACTTC	CASSPPGSGSYEQYF
TRBD1	TRBV27	TRBJ1-6	NA	TGTGCCAGCAGTTTACCGGGACAGGGAACACCCCTCCACTTT	CASSLPGQGTPLHF
NA	TRBV12-3/TRBV12-4	TRBJ1-5	NA	TGTGCCAGCAGTTTTGGGGAGGGTCAGCCCCAGCATTTT	CASSFGEGQPQHF
NA	TRBV7-8	TRBJ2-7	NA	TGTGCCAGCAGCCGCGGGGTGCGCTACGAGCAGTACTTC	CASSRGVRYEQYF